The present TCR beta chain was sequenced within a study of blood T cell repertoires in COVID-19. Method: immunoSEQ multiplex PCR; TCRdb's copy keeps in-frame clones and lacks some. The repertoire includes fewer than 150,000 clones, more than 75% of them detected once, and less than 30% sits in the top ten. The receptor was isolated from a woman aged 70-85 years with acute or convalescent COVID-19. Sample: peripheral blood.

The CDR3 spells CASSEGAGLDEQYF. CDR3 DNA: TGTGCCAGCAGCGAAGGAGCAGGACTAGACGAGCAGTACTTC. This chain links TRBV9 with TRBJ2-7, with 7 positions matching TRBD2. Germline V gene sequence: CDR1 SGDLS, CDR2 YYNGEE. J gave up 5 bases and V 3 bases, and 8 bases lay outside the gene matches. CDR3 size: 14 residues.